This TCR beta chain is from a study of CD8 T cells in ankylosing spondylitis. Via MiXCR, TCRdb re-called the 5' RACE reads, giving one row per CDR3 protein. Of around 330,000 distinct CDR3 sequences in the sample, approximately 10% are singletons; the top ten hold more than 7%. This CDR3 spans 14 amino acids. After removal of 5 bases from V and 5 bases from J, the junction contained 12 bases not matched to a gene. Germline V lookup: CDR1 DFQATT, CDR2 SNEGSKA (reference sequence). In its sample, this clonotype was seen many times. The clonotype comes from a female donor with ankylosing spondylitis or in good health (not recorded which). The chain links TRBV20-1 to TRBJ2-7; 7 nucleotides line up with TRBD1. The sample consisted of blood, either unsorted or a sorted T cell fraction (not recorded which). The CDR3 DNA sequence: TGCAGTGCTGAAGGGACAGCTAGTTTAGACGAGCAGTACTTC. This translates into CSAEGTASLDEQYF.